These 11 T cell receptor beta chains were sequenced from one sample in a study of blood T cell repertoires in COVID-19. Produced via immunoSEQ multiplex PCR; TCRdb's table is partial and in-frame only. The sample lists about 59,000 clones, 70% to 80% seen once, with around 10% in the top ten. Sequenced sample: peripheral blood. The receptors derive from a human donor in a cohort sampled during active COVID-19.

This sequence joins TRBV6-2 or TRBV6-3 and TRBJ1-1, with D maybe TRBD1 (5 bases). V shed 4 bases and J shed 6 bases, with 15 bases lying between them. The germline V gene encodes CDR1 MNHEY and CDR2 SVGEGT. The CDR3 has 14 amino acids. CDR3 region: CASSLLGGRSEAFF. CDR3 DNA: TGTGCCAGCAGTTTATTGGGGGGACGGTCTGAAGCTTTCTTT.

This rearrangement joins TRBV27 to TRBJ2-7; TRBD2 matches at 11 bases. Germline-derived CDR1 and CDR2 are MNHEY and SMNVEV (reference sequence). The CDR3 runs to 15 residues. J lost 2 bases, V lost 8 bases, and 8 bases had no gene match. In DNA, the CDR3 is TGTGCCAGCCAATTGACTAGCGGGGCAACCTACGAGCAGTACTTC. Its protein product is CASQLTSGATYEQYF.

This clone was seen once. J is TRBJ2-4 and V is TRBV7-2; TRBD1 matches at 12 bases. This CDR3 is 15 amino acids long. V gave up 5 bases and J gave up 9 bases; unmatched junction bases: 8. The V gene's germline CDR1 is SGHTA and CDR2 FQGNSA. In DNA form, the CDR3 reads TGTGCCAGCAGCCCGGGGACAGGGGGCTTAATCATTCAGTACTTC. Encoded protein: CASSPGTGGLIIQYF.

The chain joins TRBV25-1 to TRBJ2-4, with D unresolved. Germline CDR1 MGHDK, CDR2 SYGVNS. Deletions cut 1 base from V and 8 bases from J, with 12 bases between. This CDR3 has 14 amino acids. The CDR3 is CASSESRIEDIQYF. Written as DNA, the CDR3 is TGTGCCAGCAGTGAATCGAGGATAGAGGACATTCAGTACTTC.

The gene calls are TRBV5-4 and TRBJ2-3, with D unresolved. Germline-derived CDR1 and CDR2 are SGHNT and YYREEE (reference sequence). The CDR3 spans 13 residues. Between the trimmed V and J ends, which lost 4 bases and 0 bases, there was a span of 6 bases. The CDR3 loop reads CASSAQSTDTQYF. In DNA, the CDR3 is TGTGCCAGCAGCGCACAGAGCACAGATACGCAGTATTTT.

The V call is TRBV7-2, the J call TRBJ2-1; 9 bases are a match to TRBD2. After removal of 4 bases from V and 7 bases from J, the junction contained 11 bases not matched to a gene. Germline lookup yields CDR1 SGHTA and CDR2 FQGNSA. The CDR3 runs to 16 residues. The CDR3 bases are TGTGCCAGCAGCTCTAGAGGGGGGAGCGGGAGGAATGAGCAGTTCTTC. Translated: CASSSRGGSGRNEQFF. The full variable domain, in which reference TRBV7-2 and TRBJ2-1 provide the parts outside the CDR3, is GAGVSQSPSNKVTEKGKDVELRCDPISGHTALYWYRQSLGQGLEFLIYFQGNSAPDKSGLPSDRFSAERTGGSVSTLTIQRTQQEDSAVYLCASSSRGGSGRNEQFFGPGTRLTVL.

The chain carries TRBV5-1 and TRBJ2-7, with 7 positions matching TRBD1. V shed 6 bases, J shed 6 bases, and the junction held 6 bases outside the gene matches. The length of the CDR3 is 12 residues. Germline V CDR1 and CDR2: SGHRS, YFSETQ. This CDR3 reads CASKLTGVEQYF. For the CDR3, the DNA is TGCGCCAGCAAACTTACAGGGGTCGAGCAGTACTTC.

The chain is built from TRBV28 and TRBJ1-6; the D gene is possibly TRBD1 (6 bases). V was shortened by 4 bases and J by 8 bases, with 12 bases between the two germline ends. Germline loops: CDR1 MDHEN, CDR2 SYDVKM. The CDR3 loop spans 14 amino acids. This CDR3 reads CASSSPGGYSPLHF. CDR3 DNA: TGTGCCAGCAGTTCTCCTGGGGGCTATTCACCCCTCCACTTT.

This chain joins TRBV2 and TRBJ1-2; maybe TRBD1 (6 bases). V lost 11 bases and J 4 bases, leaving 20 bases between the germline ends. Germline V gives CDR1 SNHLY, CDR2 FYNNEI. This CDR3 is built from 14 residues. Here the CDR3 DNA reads TGTGCCCGCGGGGGCGGGGGGATAAGCTATGGCTACACCTTC. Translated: CARGGGGISYGYTF.

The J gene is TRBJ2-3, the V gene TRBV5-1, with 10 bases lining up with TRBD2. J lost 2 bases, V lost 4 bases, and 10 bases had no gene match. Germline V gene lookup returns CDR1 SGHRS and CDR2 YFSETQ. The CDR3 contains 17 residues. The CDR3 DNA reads TGCGCCAGCAGCCCGTTTTCCAGCGGGAGGGTCACAGATACGCAGTATTTT. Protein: CASSPFSSGRVTDTQYF.

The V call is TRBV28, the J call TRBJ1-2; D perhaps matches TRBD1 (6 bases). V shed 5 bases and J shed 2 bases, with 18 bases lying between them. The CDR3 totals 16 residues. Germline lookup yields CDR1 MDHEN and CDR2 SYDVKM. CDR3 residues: CASSTGDTSLNYGYTF. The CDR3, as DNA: TGTGCCAGCAGTACCGGGGACACTTCATTAAACTATGGCTACACCTTC.